The 28 T cell receptor beta chains below all came from one sample that was sequenced in a study of T cell repertoires in cytomegalovirus infection. TCRdb fed the reads into MiXCR, producing one record per CDR3 protein. The data show 250,000 or so distinct CDR3 sequences, 15% to 20% seen once. Sequencing was performed on CD8+ T cells from PBMCs. The receptors derive from a human donor in good health (CMV status not recorded). Some clones in this sample may be carry-over from other donors' samples.

This clonotype was observed many times. The gene calls are TRBV7-2 and TRBJ2-7; no clear D. The CDR3 contains 14 residues. Trimming cost V 2 bases and J 2 bases, with 10 bases left between them. Per germline, CDR1 SGHTA and CDR2 FQGNSA. The CDR3 spells CASSLLGRPYEQYF. The CDR3, as DNA: TGTGCCAGCAGCTTACTGGGAAGGCCCTACGAGCAGTACTTC.

This clonotype was found a few times. The gene calls are TRBV27 and TRBJ1-5; D is unresolved. Germline V gives CDR1 MNHEY, CDR2 SMNVEV (reference sequence). The CDR3 consists of 13 residues. Trimming took 3 bases from V and 4 from J, leaving 7 bases between them. The CDR3 reads CASSFAGNQPQHF. The CDR3 coding sequence is TGTGCCAGCAGTTTTGCCGGTAATCAGCCCCAGCATTTT.

This clonotype was picked up a small number of times. The chain couples TRBV28 to TRBJ2-5; D is unclear. Germline V gives CDR1 MDHEN, CDR2 SYDVKM. Trimming took 6 bases from V and 3 from J, leaving 20 bases between them. The CDR3 is 16 residues long. The CDR3 nucleotides are TGTGCCAGCAGCACGTCACCCCGACGGGTTGAAGAGACCCAGTACTTC. Amino acid sequence: CASSTSPRRVEETQYF.

V is TRBV6-6 and J is TRBJ1-1; D uncertain. Germline CDR1 and CDR2: MNHNY and SVGAGI (reference sequence). The V gene lost 8 bases and the J gene lost 0 bases, with 16 bases spanning the gap. This CDR3 comprises 15 residues. The CDR3 DNA sequence: TGTGCCAGCCTTTTCTCTAAGGGCATGAACACTGAAGCTTTCTTT. It specifies CASLFSKGMNTEAFF.

The chain joins TRBV6-2 or TRBV6-3 to TRBJ2-5, with 11 bases lining up with TRBD2. The germline CDR1 and CDR2 sequences are MNHEY and SVGEGT. The CDR3 is 16 amino acids. V lost 6 bases to trimming and J lost 1 base; unmatched junction nucleotides: 7. The CDR3 reads CASSRRLAGLQETQYF. The CDR3 DNA reads TGTGCCAGCAGCCGGAGACTAGCGGGACTCCAAGAGACCCAGTACTTC.

This clonotype showed up many times. The V gene is TRBV12-3 or TRBV12-4, the J gene TRBJ2-5; a weak D match, TRBD1 (5 bases). V lost 1 base and J lost 7, with 22 bases in between. This CDR3 comprises 17 residues. The CDR3 loop is CASSLGGGTRVPGTQYF. CDR3 in DNA: TGTGCCAGCAGTTTAGGGGGCGGAACCAGGGTTCCGGGGACCCAGTACTTC.

The chain couples TRBV25-1 to TRBJ2-5, with D perhaps assigned TRBD1 or TRBD2 (5 bases each). With 0 bases removed from V and 4 bases from J, the gap between germline ends came to 21 bases. Germline V gene data show CDR1 as MGHDK and CDR2 as SYGVNS. This CDR3 contains 18 residues. CDR3 DNA: TGTGCCAGCAGTGAATATTTCCCGGGACCCGGGTCGGGAGAGACCCAGTACTTC. It is translated as CASSEYFPGPGSGETQYF.

This clonotype showed up just a few times. The rearrangement joins TRBV7-9 to TRBJ2-6; maybe TRBD2 (6 bases). Germline V CDR1 and CDR2: SEHNR, FQNEAQ (reference sequence). The CDR3 consists of 15 residues. The ends were cut back, 3 bases at V and 4 bases at J, with 10 bases in the middle. In nucleotides, the CDR3 is TGTGCCAGCAGCTTCAGGGAGGCCGGGGCCAACGTCCTGACTTTC. Translation: CASSFREAGANVLTF.

The chain employs TRBV29-1 and TRBJ2-7, with no clear D. Germline-derived CDR1 and CDR2 are SQVTM and ANQGSEA. This CDR3 has 13 residues. Trimming left V 1 base short and J 3 bases short, with 10 bases between. In DNA form, the CDR3 reads TGCAGCGTTGAAGCCAGCCAGAACTACGAGCAGTACTTC. Protein product: CSVEASQNYEQYF.

Here the CDR3 DNA reads TGCGCCAGCAGTCCCGCCGGGACAGACAATGAGCAGTTCTTC. Protein sequence: CASSPAGTDNEQFF. The rearrangement links TRBV5-1 to TRBJ2-1, with TRBD1 identical over 7 bases. J lost 5 bases, V lost 5 bases, and 7 bases had no gene match. Germline-derived CDR1 and CDR2 are SGHRS and YFSETQ. This CDR3 is built from 14 residues.

In its sample, this clonotype was seen a few times. This rearrangement joins TRBV13 to TRBJ2-1; 11 bases are a match to TRBD1. The length of the CDR3 is 15 residues. Germline V CDR1 and CDR2: PRHDT, FYEKMQ (reference sequence). The J segment lost 6 bases and the V segment lost 5 bases, leaving 6 bases of the junction unmatched. The DNA of the CDR3 is TGTGCCAGCAGCATACCGGGACAGGGGGTCAATGAGCAGTTCTTC. This codes for CASSIPGQGVNEQFF.

This clonotype was detected many times. The CDR3 here is CASSLGAAPLRYNEQFF. CDR3 DNA: TGTGCCAGCAGCTTAGGGGCAGCCCCCCTCCGCTACAATGAGCAGTTCTTC. The chain employs TRBV7-2 and TRBJ2-1; D gene ambiguous. CDR3 length equals 17 residues. The germline CDR1 and CDR2 sequences are SGHTA and FQGNSA. Trimming pared 1 base from V and 3 bases from J, leaving 16 bases between.

This clonotype was seen a single time. V gene TRBV6-2 or TRBV6-3 combines with J gene TRBJ2-1; D is ambiguous. V was pared by 0 bases and J by 0 bases, with 9 bases between. Per germline, CDR1 MNHEY and CDR2 SVGEGT. The CDR3 is 16 residues long. The CDR3 region has the DNA TGTGCCAGCAGTTACTCGGTGAGGAGCTCCTACAATGAGCAGTTCTTC. Its protein is CASSYSVRSSYNEQFF.

There are a few counts of this clonotype. V usage is TRBV20-1 and J usage is TRBJ1-1; D is unclear. The CDR3 covers 15 residues. The V gene lost 0 bases and the J gene lost 4 bases, with 15 bases spanning the gap. Germline values: CDR1 DFQATT, CDR2 SNEGSKA (reference sequence). CDR3 in amino acids: CSARDLTVGSTEAFF. DNA of the CDR3: TGCAGTGCTAGAGACTTGACCGTTGGAAGCACTGAAGCTTTCTTT.

J is TRBJ1-2 and V is TRBV11-2; D unclear. V was pared by 6 bases and J by 12 bases, with 14 bases between. The length of the CDR3 is 11 residues. CDR1 SGHAT and CDR2 FQNNGV come from the germline V gene. The CDR3 sequence is CASRRAPFNTF. In DNA, the CDR3 is TGTGCCAGCAGGCGAGCCCCTTTTAACACCTTC.

This clonotype has at least ten counts. This chain uses TRBV7-9 with TRBJ2-5; 9 positions agree with TRBD1. V dropped 4 bases and J dropped 2; count of bases not matched to a gene: 8. The germline CDR1 and CDR2 sequences are SEHNR and FQNEAQ (reference sequence). The CDR3 loop spans 16 amino acids. CDR3 DNA sequence: TGTGCCAGCAGCTCCTCCGAGACAGGGGGACAAGAGACCCAGTACTTC. Its protein is CASSSSETGGQETQYF.

This clonotype was seen at least ten times. The chain couples TRBV28 to TRBJ2-7; weak D call: TRBD1 (5 bases). CDR1 is MDHEN, CDR2 SYDVKM, per germline. The CDR3 sequence is 13 residues long. V lost 3 bases and J 3 bases, leaving 9 bases between the germline ends. The CDR3, as DNA: TGTGCCAGCAGTTTGGGGCCTCGCTACGAGCAGTACTTC. The encoded protein is CASSLGPRYEQYF.

This clonotype was observed many times. This chain links TRBV7-2 with TRBJ1-1; tentatively, D is TRBD1 (6 bases). The germline V gene encodes CDR1 SGHTA and CDR2 FQGNSA. V was shortened by 5 bases and J by 0 bases, with 10 bases between the two germline ends. This CDR3 has 14 residues. The chain's CDR3 is CASSPGHMNTEAFF. The CDR3 nucleotides read TGTGCCAGCAGCCCGGGACACATGAACACTGAAGCTTTCTTT.

Ten or more counts support this clonotype. V usage is TRBV27 and J usage is TRBJ2-5, with 13 bases lining up with TRBD2. V trimming: 6 bases; J trimming: 6 bases; junction bases outside the gene matches: 10. CDR1 and CDR2 (germline): MNHEY, SMNVEV (reference sequence). The CDR3 contains 16 residues. The CDR3 sequence: CASSRTSGGARQTQYF. CDR3 bases: TGTGCCAGCAGCCGAACTAGCGGGGGGGCCAGGCAGACCCAGTACTTC.

To note about this clonotype: This may stem from a read error, because a much larger clone lies one nucleotide away. The chain joins TRBV12-3 or TRBV12-4 to TRBJ1-6; D call uncertain. The CDR3 loop spans 14 amino acids. CDR3 sequence: CASALGVYNAPLHF. The CDR3 DNA is TGTGCCAGCGCCTTAGGAGTTTATAATGCACCCCTCCACTTT.

The rearrangement links TRBV5-1 to TRBJ2-4, with D perhaps TRBD1 or TRBD2 (5 bases each). Germline-derived CDR1 and CDR2 are SGHRS and YFSETQ. The V end lost 0 bases, the J end lost 5 bases, and 9 bases lay between the germline ends. The CDR3 length is 14 residues. The CDR3 loop reads CASSLAGLQNIQYF. CDR3 sequence (DNA): TGCGCCAGCAGCTTGGCGGGGCTTCAAAACATTCAGTACTTC.

A few counts support this clonotype. The V call is TRBV6-1, the J call TRBJ1-1; weak D call: TRBD1 (6 bases). The length of the CDR3 is 16 residues. Per germline, CDR1 MNHNS and CDR2 SASEGT. Trimming pared 6 bases from V and 1 base from J, leaving 18 bases between. This chain's CDR3 is CASRTGGLGGNTEAFF. The CDR3 coding sequence is TGTGCCAGCAGAACCGGGGGGCTAGGTGGGAACACTGAAGCTTTCTTT.

This clonotype occurred many times. This chain joins TRBV7-6 and TRBJ1-3; TRBD1 matches 10 bases. With V trimmed by 5 bases and J by 1 base, 8 bases remained unmatched. The CDR3 spans 17 residues. Germline CDR1 is SGHVS and CDR2 is FNYEAQ. Here the CDR3 DNA reads TGTGCCAGCAGCCCTCAGACAGGGGGCAGTTCTGGAAACACCATATATTTT. It specifies CASSPQTGGSSGNTIYF.

This chain links TRBV28 with TRBJ2-7, with 7 bases fitting TRBD1. The germline V gene encodes CDR1 MDHEN and CDR2 SYDVKM. With 3 bases clipped from V and 3 bases from J, the junction kept 11 bases outside the gene matches. This CDR3 contains 16 residues. CDR3 sequence (DNA): TGTGCCAGCAGTTTGGTTTCCCGGACAGGATACTACGAGCAGTACTTC. Amino acids: CASSLVSRTGYYEQYF.

V usage is TRBV3-1 and J usage is TRBJ2-7; TRBD1 matches at 8 bases. Germline CDR1 is LGHDT and CDR2 is YNNKEL (reference sequence). V lost 3 bases to trimming and J lost 2 bases; unmatched junction nucleotides: 9. This CDR3 has 16 amino acids. In nucleotides, the CDR3 is TGTGCCAGCAGCCATGGGGGACAGGCCCCTACCTACGAGCAGTACTTC. Residues: CASSHGGQAPTYEQYF.

The sample holds a few counts of this clonotype. The chain uses TRBV2 and TRBJ1-2, with D possibly being TRBD1 (5 bases). The V gene lost 6 bases and the J gene lost 1 base, with 18 bases spanning the gap. Germline V gives CDR1 SNHLY, CDR2 FYNNEI. CDR3 length equals 16 residues. The CDR3 coding sequence is TGTGCCAGCAGCGGAACTGACAGCCTTGATAACTATGGCTACACCTTC. It specifies CASSGTDSLDNYGYTF.

This clonotype was observed at least ten times. This chain joins TRBV28 and TRBJ1-1; 7 bases map to TRBD1. J lost 2 bases, V lost 7 bases, and 4 bases had no gene match. Per the germline V gene, CDR1 is MDHEN and CDR2 is SYDVKM. This CDR3 has 13 amino acids. The CDR3 spells CASTAGGNTEAFF. As DNA, the CDR3 is TGTGCCAGCACTGCAGGGGGAAACACTGAAGCTTTCTTT.

The chain has TRBV20-1 and TRBJ2-5; maybe TRBD1 (5 bases). This CDR3 is built from 16 residues. The V and J ends lost 0 bases and 3 bases respectively, with 17 bases between them. Per the germline V gene, CDR1 is DFQATT and CDR2 is SNEGSKA (reference sequence). The CDR3 bases are TGCAGTGCTAGAGATGAGGACACCTCTTTTAAAGAGACCCAGTACTTC. The encoded protein is CSARDEDTSFKETQYF.